The clone carrying this TCR beta chain was detected many times. The antigen remains undetermined. This sample was included in a study of response to subunit inactivated influenza vaccine. Study-wide findings and caveats: With each seasonal influenza vaccination, the authors suggested, few new T cells are recruited.

Each CDR3 protein gets one entry after TCRdb re-called the RT-PCR reads with MiXCR. The table includes almost 600,000 distinct CDR3 sequences, around 13% detected once. The CDR3 runs to 17 residues. Between the trimmed V and J ends, which lost 7 bases and 1 base, there was a span of 22 bases. The source is a man aged 50-60 years who received an inactivated influenza vaccine. The chain has TRBV12-3 or TRBV12-4 and TRBJ1-2; D remains ambiguous. Source: PBMCs from blood, taken roughly 13 days after vaccination. CDR3 residues: CASTQSLGNYHNYGYTF. Here the CDR3 DNA reads TGTGCCAGCACCCAAAGTTTAGGAAATTATCATAACTATGGCTACACCTTC.